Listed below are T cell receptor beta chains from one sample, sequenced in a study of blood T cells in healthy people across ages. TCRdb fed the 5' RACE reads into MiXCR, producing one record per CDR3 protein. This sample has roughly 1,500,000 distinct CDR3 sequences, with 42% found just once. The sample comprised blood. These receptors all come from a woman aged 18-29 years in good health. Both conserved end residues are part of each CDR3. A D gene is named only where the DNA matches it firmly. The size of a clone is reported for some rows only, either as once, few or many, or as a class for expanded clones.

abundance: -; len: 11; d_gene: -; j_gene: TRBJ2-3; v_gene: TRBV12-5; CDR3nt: TGTGCTAGTGCCCACACAGATACGCAGTATTTT; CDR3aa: CASAHTDTQYF
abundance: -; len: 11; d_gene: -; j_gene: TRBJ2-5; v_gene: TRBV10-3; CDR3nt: TGTGCCATCAGTCACTCAGAGACCCAGTACTTC; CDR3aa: CAISHSETQYF
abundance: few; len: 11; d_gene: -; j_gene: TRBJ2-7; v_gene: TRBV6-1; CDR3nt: TGTGCCAGCTCCAGACTCAATGAGCAGTACTTC; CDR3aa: CASSRLNEQYF
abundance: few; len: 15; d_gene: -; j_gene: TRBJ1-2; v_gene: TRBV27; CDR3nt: TGTGCCAGCAGTTTCAGGACGGAGCTCAACTATGGCTACACCTTC; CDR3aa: CASSFRTELNYGYTF
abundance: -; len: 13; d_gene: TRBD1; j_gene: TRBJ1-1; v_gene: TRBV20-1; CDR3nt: TGCAGTGGACCGAAACAGGGGAAGTCTGAAGCTTTCTTT; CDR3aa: CSGPKQGKSEAFF
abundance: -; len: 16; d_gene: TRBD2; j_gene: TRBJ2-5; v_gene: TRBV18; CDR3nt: TGTGCCAGCTCACCCTTAGCGGGACGGGGTCAAGAGACCCAGTACTTC; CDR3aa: CASSPLAGRGQETQYF
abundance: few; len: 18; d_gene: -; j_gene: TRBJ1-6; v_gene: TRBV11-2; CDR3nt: TGTGCCAGCAGCTTAGGGGGAATTTGGGGGTCGACCGATTCACCCCTCCACTTT; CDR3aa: CASSLGGIWGSTDSPLHF
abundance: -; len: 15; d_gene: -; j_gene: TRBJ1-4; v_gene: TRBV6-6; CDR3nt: TGTGCCAGCAGTTACCCATCAGGGCTTGGGGAAAAACTGTTTTTT; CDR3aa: CASSYPSGLGEKLFF
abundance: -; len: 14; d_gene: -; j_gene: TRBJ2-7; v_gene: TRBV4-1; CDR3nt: TGCGCCAGCAGCCAAGAAGGCAGCGGATACGAGCAGTACTTC; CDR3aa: CASSQEGSGYEQYF
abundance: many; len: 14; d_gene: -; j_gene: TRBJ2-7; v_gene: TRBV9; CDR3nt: TGTGCCAGCAGCGTAGGCGACAGGCCCTACGAGCAGTACTTC; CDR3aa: CASSVGDRPYEQYF
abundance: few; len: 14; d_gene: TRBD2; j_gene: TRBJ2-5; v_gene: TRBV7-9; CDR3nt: TGTGCCAGCAGCTTAGCGGCGGGGGTCCCCATCGCGTACTTC; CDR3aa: CASSLAAGVPIAYF
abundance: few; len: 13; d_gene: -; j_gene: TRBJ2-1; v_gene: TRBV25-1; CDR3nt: TGTGCCAGCAGTGGGACCATGGGCAATGAGCAGTTCTTC; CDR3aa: CASSGTMGNEQFF
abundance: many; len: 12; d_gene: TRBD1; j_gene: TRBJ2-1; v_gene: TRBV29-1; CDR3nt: TGCAGCCATAGACGACAGGGGGCAGAGCAGTTCTTC; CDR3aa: CSHRRQGAEQFF
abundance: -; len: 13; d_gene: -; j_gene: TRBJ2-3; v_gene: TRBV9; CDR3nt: TGTGCCAGCAGCATCCCCCCGGCAGATACGCAGTATTTT; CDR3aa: CASSIPPADTQYF
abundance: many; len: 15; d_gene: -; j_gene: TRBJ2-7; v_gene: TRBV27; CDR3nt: TGTGCCAGCGGCACGGGACTGACCTTCTCCTACGAGCAGTACTTC; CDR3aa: CASGTGLTFSYEQYF
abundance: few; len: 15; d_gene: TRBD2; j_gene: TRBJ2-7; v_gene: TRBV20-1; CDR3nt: TGCAGTGCCCAATCCCTACTAGCGGGGGTTTACGAGCAGTACTTC; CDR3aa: CSAQSLLAGVYEQYF
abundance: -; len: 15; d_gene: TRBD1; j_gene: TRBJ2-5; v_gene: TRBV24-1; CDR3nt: TGTGCCACCAGTGATCTACAGGGGGCGATGGAGACCCAGTACTTC; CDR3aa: CATSDLQGAMETQYF
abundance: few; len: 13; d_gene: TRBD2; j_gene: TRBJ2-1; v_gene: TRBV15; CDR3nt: TGTGCCACCAGGGGGGGGGGATACAATGAGCAGTTCTTC; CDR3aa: CATRGGGYNEQFF
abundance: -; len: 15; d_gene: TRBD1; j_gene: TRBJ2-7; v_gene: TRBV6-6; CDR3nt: TGTGCCGGCAGGCCAGGACAGGGGAGGTCCTACGAGCAGTACTTC; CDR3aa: CAGRPGQGRSYEQYF
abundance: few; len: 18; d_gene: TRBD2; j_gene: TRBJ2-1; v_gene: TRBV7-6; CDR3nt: TGTGCCAGCAGCCCCCGCTTGTATCTAGCGGGAAACTACAATGAGCAGTTCTTC; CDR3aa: CASSPRLYLAGNYNEQFF
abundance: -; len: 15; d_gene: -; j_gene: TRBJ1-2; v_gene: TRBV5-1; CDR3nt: TGCGCCAGCAGCTTAGGCGAATCGGCTTTTGGTGGCTACACCTTC; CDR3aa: CASSLGESAFGGYTF
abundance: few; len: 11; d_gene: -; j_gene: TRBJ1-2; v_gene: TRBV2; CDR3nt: TGTGCCAGCAGTGGACAGTATGGCTACACCTTC; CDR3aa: CASSGQYGYTF
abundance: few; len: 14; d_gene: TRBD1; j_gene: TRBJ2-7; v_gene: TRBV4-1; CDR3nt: TGCGCCAGCAGCCAAGTGACAGGGGGCGGCGAGCAGTACTTC; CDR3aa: CASSQVTGGGEQYF
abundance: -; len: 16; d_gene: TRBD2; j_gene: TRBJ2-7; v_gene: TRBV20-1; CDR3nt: TGCAGTGCTCTATTGTCTAGCGGGGTTAGCTCCTACGAGCAGTACTTC; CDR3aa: CSALLSSGVSSYEQYF
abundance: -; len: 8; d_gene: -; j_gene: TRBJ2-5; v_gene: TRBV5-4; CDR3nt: TGTGCCACCGAAGGGCAGTACTTC; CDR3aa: CATEGQYF
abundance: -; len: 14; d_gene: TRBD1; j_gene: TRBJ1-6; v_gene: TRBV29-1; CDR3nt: TGCAGCGTTCGGGACAGGAGTCCGAATTCACCCCTCCACTTT; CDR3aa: CSVRDRSPNSPLHF
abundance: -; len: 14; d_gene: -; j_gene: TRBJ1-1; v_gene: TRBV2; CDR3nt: TGTGCCAGCAGTGAAGGACGCCAGGGCACTGAAGCTTTCTTT; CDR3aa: CASSEGRQGTEAFF
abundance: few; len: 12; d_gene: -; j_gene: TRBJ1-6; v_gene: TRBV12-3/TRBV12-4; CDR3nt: TGTGCCAGCAGTCCCAGTCAGGGCCCCCTCCACTTT; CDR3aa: CASSPSQGPLHF
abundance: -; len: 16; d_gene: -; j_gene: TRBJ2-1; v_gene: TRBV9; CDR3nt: TGTGCCAGCAGCGGACGGGGCCGTGGGGGGTACAATGAGCAGTTCTTC; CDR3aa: CASSGRGRGGYNEQFF
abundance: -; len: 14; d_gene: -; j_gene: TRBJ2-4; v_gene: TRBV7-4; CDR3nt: TGTGCCAGCAGCTTATTTCGAGCCAAAAACATTCAGTACTTC; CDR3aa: CASSLFRAKNIQYF
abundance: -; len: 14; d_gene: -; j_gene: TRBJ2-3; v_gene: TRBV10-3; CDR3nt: TGTGCCCGCAAGGAGACGAGAGGGCTAGATACGCAGTATTTT; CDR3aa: CARKETRGLDTQYF
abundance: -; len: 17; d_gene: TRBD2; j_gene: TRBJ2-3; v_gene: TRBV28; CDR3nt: TGTGCCAGCAGTTATCCGGGACTAGCGGCTAGCACAGATACGCAGTATTTT; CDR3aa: CASSYPGLAASTDTQYF
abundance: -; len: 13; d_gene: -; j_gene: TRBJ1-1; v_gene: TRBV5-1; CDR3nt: TGCGCCAGCAGCTTGGTTGCGGACACTGAAGCTTTCTTT; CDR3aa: CASSLVADTEAFF